The present T cell receptor (beta chain) was sequenced within a study of T cell responses to AZD1222 COVID-19 vaccine. Trimming pared 4 bases from V and 3 bases from J, leaving 12 bases between. There are 14 residues in the CDR3. From germline, CDR1 is SGHVS and CDR2 FQNEAQ. General study points: Among those given AZD1222, only 6 or 7 were seropositive at baseline. Once two AZD1222 doses were given, Spike-specific TCR breadth and depth went up. Repertoires were collected only later (after the peak T cell response had occurred).

This table comes from immunoSEQ multiplex PCR, and its TCRdb copy is limited to in-frame clones, with some not included. The sample has some 140,000 clones, about 94% seen once. Comment on this clone: Its specificity is not known.

The chain employs TRBV7-8 and TRBJ1-2; D possibly corresponds to TRBD1 (5 bases). Sequenced here: peripheral blood, sampled on day 0 of AZD1222 vaccination. This receptor was obtained from an adult in good health. The CDR3 protein is CASSWGYGDYGYTF. The CDR3 DNA reads TGTGCCAGCAGCTGGGGGTACGGTGACTATGGCTACACCTTC.